One TCR beta chain is described in this entry. Its specificity is unknown. The CDR3 is made up of 14 amino acids. V was cut by 6 bases and J by 2 bases, with 11 bases left in between. Looked up from germline, CDR1 is MNHEY and CDR2 is SVGAGI. Sequencing used immunoSEQ multiplex PCR; TCRdb keeps in-frame clones, though not all of them. The sample shows roughly 40,000 clones, just over 90% of them seen only once. The entry originates in a study of a mutant IDH1 vaccine in newly diagnosed glioma. Study-wide findings and caveats: No link was apparently found between pseudoprogression and changes in top peripheral T cell clonotypes.

The time point: week 5, during vaccination. A single vaccine dose contained 300 ug of mutant IDH1 20-mer peptide, and topical imiquimod was used with it. The receptor was isolated from a man aged 45-60 years with glioma. The sample in question was PBMCs, obtained from a glioma patient whose treatment included an IDH1 peptide vaccine. The chain joins TRBV6-5 to TRBJ2-1; no clear D gene. DNA of the CDR3: TGTGCCAGCAGGGGTCCCGTGGCCTACAATGAGCAGTTCTTC. The encoded protein is CASRGPVAYNEQFF.